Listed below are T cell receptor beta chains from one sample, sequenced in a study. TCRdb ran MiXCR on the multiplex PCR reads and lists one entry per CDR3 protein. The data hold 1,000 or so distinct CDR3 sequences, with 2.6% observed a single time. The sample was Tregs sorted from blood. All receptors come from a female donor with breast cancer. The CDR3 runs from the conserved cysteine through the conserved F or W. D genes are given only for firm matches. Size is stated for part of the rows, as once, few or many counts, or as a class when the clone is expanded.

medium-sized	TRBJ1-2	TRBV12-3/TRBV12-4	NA	TGTGCCAGCAGTTTGTGGGGAGAAGGCTACACCTTC	CASSLWGEGYTF
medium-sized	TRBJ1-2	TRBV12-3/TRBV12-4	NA	TGTGCCAGCACCGACGGGTCTAGTGGCTACACCTTC	CASTDGSSGYTF
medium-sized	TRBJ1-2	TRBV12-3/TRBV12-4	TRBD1	TGTGCCAGCAGCCCACAGGGGAACTATGGCTACACCTTC	CASSPQGNYGYTF
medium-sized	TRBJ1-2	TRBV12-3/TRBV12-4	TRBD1	TGTGCCAGCACTTCGGACAGGGTCTATGGCTACACCTTC	CASTSDRVYGYTF
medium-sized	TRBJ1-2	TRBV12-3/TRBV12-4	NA	TGTGCCAGCAGTTTGGAACTCCGAGGCTATGGCTACACCTTC	CASSLELRGYGYTF
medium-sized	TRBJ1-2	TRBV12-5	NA	TGTGCTAGTGGTCCGGATACAGGTAACTATGGCTACACCTTC	CASGPDTGNYGYTF
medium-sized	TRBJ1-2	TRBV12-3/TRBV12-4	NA	TGTGCCACTGAACAAGAGGGGAGAAGTTACTTC	CATEQEGRSYF
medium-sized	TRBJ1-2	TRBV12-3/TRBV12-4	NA	TGTGCCAGCAGTTTGCTTAACTATGGCTACACCTTC	CASSLLNYGYTF
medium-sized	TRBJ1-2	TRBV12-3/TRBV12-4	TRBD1	TGTGCCAGCAGTCCCCGGGACAGGGTGAACAGCGGCTACACCTTC	CASSPRDRVNSGYTF
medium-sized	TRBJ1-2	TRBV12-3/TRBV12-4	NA	TGTGCCAGCAGTTTTGATCTAAACTATGGCTACACCTTC	CASSFDLNYGYTF
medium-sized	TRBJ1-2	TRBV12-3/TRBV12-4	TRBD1	TGTGCCAGCAGTTTGGGACAGGCAATCTATGGCTACACCTTC	CASSLGQAIYGYTF
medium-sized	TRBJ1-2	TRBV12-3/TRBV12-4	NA	TGTGCCAGCAGTTTATTCAGTATGACGCAAGACTATGGCTACACCTTC	CASSLFSMTQDYGYTF
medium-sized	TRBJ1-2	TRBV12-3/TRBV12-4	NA	TGTGCCAGCAGTTCCCAGAGAGGCTACACCTTC	CASSSQRGYTF
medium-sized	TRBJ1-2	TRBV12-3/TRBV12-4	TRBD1	TGTGCCAGCAGTCTACATTATTACGGACAGGGTGCGAATGGCTACACCTTC	CASSLHYYGQGANGYTF
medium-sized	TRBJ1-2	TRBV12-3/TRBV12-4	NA	TGTGCCAGCAGTTTGCCTGTCCACAGGGAGCCTTGGCATGGCTACACCTTC	CASSLPVHREPWHGYTF
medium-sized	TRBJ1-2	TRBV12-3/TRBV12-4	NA	TGTGCCAGCACCCCTGCTTGGGGTGAGGAAAGCTACACCTTC	CASTPAWGEESYTF
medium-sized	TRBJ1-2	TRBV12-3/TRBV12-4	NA	TGTGCCAGCAGTTTAGCAGGGGTTGGCTATGGCTACACCTTC	CASSLAGVGYGYTF
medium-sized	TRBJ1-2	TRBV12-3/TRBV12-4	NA	TGTGCCAGCAGTTCTCGGGACATTCAATTCGCCTACACCTTC	CASSSRDIQFAYTF
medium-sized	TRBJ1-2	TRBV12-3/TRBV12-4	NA	TGTGCCAGCAGTCCACAGGGAGATGGCTACACCTTC	CASSPQGDGYTF
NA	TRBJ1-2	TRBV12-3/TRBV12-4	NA	TGTGCCAGCAGTTTACCAGGGGCGGAGTATGGCTACACCTTC	CASSLPGAEYGYTF
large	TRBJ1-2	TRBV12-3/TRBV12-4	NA	TGTGCCAGCAGTTCTAGCTATGGCTACACCTTC	CASSSSYGYTF
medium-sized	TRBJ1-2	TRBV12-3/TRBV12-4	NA	TGTGCCAGCAGTAGGGGACTTTGTAACTATGGCTACACCTTC	CASSRGLCNYGYTF
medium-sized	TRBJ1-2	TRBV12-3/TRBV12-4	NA	TGTGCCAGCAGTTTAGGGGAGACCTATGGCTACACCTTC	CASSLGETYGYTF
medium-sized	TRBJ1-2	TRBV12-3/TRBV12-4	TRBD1	TGTGCCAGCAGGCCGGGACAGGGCCTAGCTAACTATGGCTACACCTTC	CASRPGQGLANYGYTF
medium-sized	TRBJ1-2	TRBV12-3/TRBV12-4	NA	TGTGCCAGCAGTTCACAGGGTAAATATGGCTACACCTTC	CASSSQGKYGYTF
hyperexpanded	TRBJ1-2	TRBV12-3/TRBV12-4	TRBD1	TGTGCCAGCAGTTCGCCTGGGACAGGATCTAACTATGGCTACACCTTC	CASSSPGTGSNYGYTF
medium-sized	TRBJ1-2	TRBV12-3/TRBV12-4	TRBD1	TGTGCCAGCCACGACACAGGGGCGAGTAGGGGCGGCTACACCTTC	CASHDTGASRGGYTF
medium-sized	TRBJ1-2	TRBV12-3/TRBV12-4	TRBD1	TGTGCCAGCAGTCTAATCGGACAGGGCTTGGATGGCTACACCTTC	CASSLIGQGLDGYTF
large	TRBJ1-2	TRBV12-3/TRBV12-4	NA	TGTGCCAGCAGTAATTGGACCTATGGCTACACCTTC	CASSNWTYGYTF
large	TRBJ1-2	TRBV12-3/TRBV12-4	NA	TGTGCCAGCAGGGACTTAGGAAGAAATGGCTACACCTTC	CASRDLGRNGYTF
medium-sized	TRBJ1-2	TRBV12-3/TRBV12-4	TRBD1	TGTGCCAGCAATCCTGGACAGGGCTGGGATGGCTACACCTTC	CASNPGQGWDGYTF
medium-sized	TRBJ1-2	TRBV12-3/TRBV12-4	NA	TGTGCCAGCAGTATTACGGGGCTCTATGGCTACACCTTC	CASSITGLYGYTF
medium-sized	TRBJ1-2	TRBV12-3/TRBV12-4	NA	TGTGCCAGCAGTTTAGGGGTCTATGGCTACACCTTC	CASSLGVYGYTF
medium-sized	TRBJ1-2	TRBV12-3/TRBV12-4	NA	TGTGCCAGCAGTTTTGGCAGAAACTATGGCTACACCTTC	CASSFGRNYGYTF
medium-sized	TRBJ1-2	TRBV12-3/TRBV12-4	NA	TGTGCCAGCAGTCACAGGGAGGACTATGGCTACACCTTC	CASSHREDYGYTF
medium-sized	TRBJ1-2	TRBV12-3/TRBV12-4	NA	TGTGCCAGCAGTTCTAAGTCGGAGGCAGGCTACACCTTC	CASSSKSEAGYTF
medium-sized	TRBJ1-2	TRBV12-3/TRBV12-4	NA	TGTGCCAGCAGTTTGGCAGGGAGGCCCTATGGCTACACCTTC	CASSLAGRPYGYTF
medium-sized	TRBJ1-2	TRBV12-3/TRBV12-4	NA	TGTGCCAGCACTAGTTCCTATGGCTACACCTTC	CASTSSYGYTF
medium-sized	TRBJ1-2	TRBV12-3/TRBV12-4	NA	TGTGCCAGCAGTTTAGAAGGGTATGGCTACACCTTC	CASSLEGYGYTF
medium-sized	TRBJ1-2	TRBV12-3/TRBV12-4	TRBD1	TGTGCCACCGATAGACAGGGTGAGGGCGGCTACACCTTC	CATDRQGEGGYTF
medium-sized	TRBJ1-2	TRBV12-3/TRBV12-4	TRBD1	TGTGCCAGCAGTCCGGGACAGGGGATTACTTATGGCTACACCTTC	CASSPGQGITYGYTF
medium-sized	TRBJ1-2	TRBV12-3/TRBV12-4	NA	TGTGCCAGCAGTTTTGTAGGGGCTGCACGCGGGTCTGGCTACACCTTC	CASSFVGAARGSGYTF
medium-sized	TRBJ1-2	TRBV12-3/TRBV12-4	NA	TGTGCCAGCAGTTTAAGTGCAGGGTCCCTCTATGGCTACACCTTC	CASSLSAGSLYGYTF
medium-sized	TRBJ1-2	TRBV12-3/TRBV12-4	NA	TGTGCCAGCAGTCGACAGGATAACTATGGCTACACCTTC	CASSRQDNYGYTF
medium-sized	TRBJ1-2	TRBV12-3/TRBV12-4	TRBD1	TGTGCCAGCAGATCTCAGGGACAGGGGATTCTTGGCTACACCTTC	CASRSQGQGILGYTF
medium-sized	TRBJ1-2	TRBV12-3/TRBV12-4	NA	TGTGCCAGCAGTTACTTACGGAACTATGGCTACACCTTC	CASSYLRNYGYTF
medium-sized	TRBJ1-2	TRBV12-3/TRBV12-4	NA	TGTGCCAGCAGTCGAAAACAGGGAATACGCTATGGCTACACCTTC	CASSRKQGIRYGYTF
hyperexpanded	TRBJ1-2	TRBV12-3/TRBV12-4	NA	TGTGCCAGCAGTCCCCTCCACGGCGGCAACTATGGCTACACCTTC	CASSPLHGGNYGYTF
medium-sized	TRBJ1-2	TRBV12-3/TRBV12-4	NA	TGTGCCAGCAGTCCCTCGGATACCGAAGGCTATGGCTACACCTTC	CASSPSDTEGYGYTF
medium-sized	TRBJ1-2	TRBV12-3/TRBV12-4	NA	TGTGCCAGCAGTTTTCGGGACCTGAGCGACTATGGCTACACCTTC	CASSFRDLSDYGYTF